This T cell receptor beta chain was captured by sequencing in a study of CD8+ T cells in alopecia areata. The table lists this clone with a few counts. This CDR3 spans 16 amino acids. V shed 8 bases and J 0 bases; nucleotides not matched to a gene: 8. CDR1 is SGHDN and CDR2 is FVKESK in the germline V gene. The sequencing template was cDNA reverse transcribed from extracted RNA. The data were produced by immunoSEQ multiplex PCR, yet TCRdb's version contains in-frame clones alone and is incomplete. The table records about 130,000 clones, nearly 55% of them present only once. Treatment given: oral pan-JAK inhibitor, 5-10 mg twice daily.

V and J are TRBV14 and TRBJ2-1; 9 nucleotides agree with TRBD2. The sequenced sample was CD8+ T cells sorted from blood, obtained at week 4, from a patient treated with tofacitinib. The TCR sequence derives from a human donor with alopecia areata. CDR3 DNA: TGTGCCAGCCATGAGGTAGCGGGGGACTCCTACAATGAGCAGTTCTTC. Translation gives CASHEVAGDSYNEQFF.